These T cell receptor beta chains were read from a single sample in a study of cytomegalovirus exposure and HLA in healthy donors. Clones were sequenced by immunoSEQ multiplex PCR, and TCRdb holds only the in-frame ones, with some missing. Here the sample spans some 110,000 clones, more than 55% being singletons. Sequenced input: PBMCs. These receptors were obtained from a man between 18 and 35 years old in good health and CMV-seronegative. The CDR3 runs from the conserved cysteine through the conserved F or W. Where a row states a size, it is once, few, many or the class of an expanded clone; other rows omit it.

CDR3 length,V gene,clone size,CDR3 protein
13,TRBV6-5,.,CASARSSGGELFF
11,TRBV29-1,.,CSVVGSGGYTF
15,TRBV28,.,CASRGAGSQVGGQFF
14,TRBV7-9,.,CASSFTGTNYEQYF
15,TRBV6-5,.,CASSTQGLDGDEQYF
12,TRBV5-4,.,CASSTRGGRYTF
11,TRBV5-4,.,CASSSKETQYF
15,TRBV5-1,.,CASSVSSNSGNTIYF
17,TRBV19,.,CASSTLTPSGRSDEQYF
12,TRBV19,.,CASRNTYYGYTF
15,TRBV9,.,CASSVGLAGAGELFF
15,TRBV7-9,.,CASSSLAGGGDTQYF
16,TRBV6-5,few,CASSYRPGHSTDTQYF
16,TRBV2,few,CASVGSSGGFQDTQYF
17,TRBV5-6,once,CASSLGYRVFSPSPLHF
14,TRBV28,.,CASSPPGTGGEQYF
13,TRBV6-5,.,CASSKQGFYGYTF
17,TRBV12-5,.,CASRSGTGGPMNTEAFF
14,TRBV10-2,.,CASSDDRADEKLFF
15,TRBV7-9,.,CASSRPQGVFYEQYF
11,TRBV29-1,.,CSVNRGYEQYF
14,TRBV29-1,.,CSVAKQDTNEKLFF
22,TRBV15,few,CATSRTGLAGGPPQPNTGELFF
14,TRBV19,.,CASTSQGAGQPQHF